One sample yielded the 21 T cell receptor beta chains listed below, sequenced in a study of T cells in Graves' hyperthyroidism and ophthalmopathy. Amplification yielded TCR beta CDR3 regions, with RNA transcripts as the source. An initial round of RT-PCR targeting the TCR CDR3 relied on the HTBI primer set. In TCRdb, the multiplex PCR reads were re-called with MiXCR into one record per CDR3 protein. The sample shows more than 350,000 distinct CDR3 sequences, approximately 15% of them seen only once. The sample taken for sequencing was blood. These receptors all stem from a woman younger than 45 with Graves' ophthalmopathy.

Points on this clonotype: The junction shows a germline mismatch at one end, possibly a read error. Here the CDR3 reads CASSPPLNLGWHTETFF. The DNA of the CDR3 is TGTGCCAGCAGCCCCCCACTGAATTTGGGTTGGCACACTGAAACTTTCTTT. The J gene is TRBJ1-1, the V gene TRBV16; the D is unclear. The CDR3 has 17 amino acids. Per germline, CDR1 KGHSY and CDR2 FQNENV.

In this sample, this clonotype turned up a few times. The chain links TRBV4-2 to TRBJ2-7, with D unclear. Trimming took 1 base from V and 6 from J, leaving 10 bases between them. This CDR3 region has 13 residues. Germline V gives CDR1 LGHNA, CDR2 YNFKEQ. As DNA, the CDR3 is TGTGCCAGCAGCCAAGCCCGTGGATCCGAGCAGTACTTC. It translates to CASSQARGSEQYF.

This clonotype was seen only a few times. V is TRBV7-8 and J is TRBJ1-4; weak D call: TRBD1 (5 bases). V lost 1 base, J lost 4 bases, and 10 bases lay in between. Germline CDR1 is SGHVS and CDR2 is FQNEAQ. This CDR3 region has 15 residues. This CDR3 reads CASSLGQTLNEKLFF. Here the CDR3 DNA reads TGTGCCAGCAGCTTAGGACAGACTCTTAATGAAAAACTGTTTTTT.

This clonotype was detected only a few times. This chain links TRBV24-1 with TRBJ2-3, with 8 positions matching TRBD1. The CDR3 is 15 residues long. CDR1 and CDR2 from the germline V gene are KGHDR and SFDVKD. Germline trimming cut 3 bases from V and 2 bases from J; bases unmatched to any gene: 3. As DNA, the CDR3 is TGTGCCACCAGTGATGGACAGGGCTACACAGATACGCAGTATTTT. It encodes CATSDGQGYTDTQYF.

Comment on this clonotype: The germline gene is not matched at one end of the junction; a read error may be the cause. This chain joins TRBV4-1 and TRBJ2-5; 9 bases map to TRBD2. Germline CDR1 is MGHRA and CDR2 is YSYEKL. This CDR3 spans 18 amino acids. The CDR3 DNA reads as TGCGCCGGCAGCCAAGCCCTCTCTCTAGCGGGGCTCCAAGAGACCCAGTACTTC. Protein: CAGSQALSLAGLQETQYF.

The sample holds many counts of this clonotype. The chain employs TRBV7-6 and TRBJ2-3; TRBD2 agrees at 8 bases. The germline gives CDR1 SGHVS, CDR2 FNYEAQ. J lost 6 bases, V lost 5 bases, and 7 bases had no gene match. CDR3 length equals 14 residues. CDR3 protein: CASSAGGGTDTQYF. As DNA, the CDR3 is TGTGCCAGCAGCGCGGGGGGAGGGACGGATACGCAGTATTTT.

This clonotype was counted at least ten times. The chain joins TRBV6-1 to TRBJ1-5; D gene uncertain. CDR1 MNHNS and CDR2 SASEGT come from the germline V gene. V was shortened by 2 bases and J by 4 bases, with 12 bases between the two germline ends. CDR3 size: 15 residues. For the CDR3, the DNA is TGTGCCAGCAGTGAACCCGCGGGCCTAAATCAGCCCCAGCATTTT. Residues: CASSEPAGLNQPQHF.

With respect to this clonotype: Relative to the germline gene, one junction end is altered; a read error may explain this. V usage is TRBV12-3 or TRBV12-4 and J usage is TRBJ2-3; 12 bases map to TRBD2. The CDR3 spans 16 residues. The CDR3 region has the DNA TGTGTCAGCAGTCACAGGACTAGCGGGGTCACAGATACGCAGTATTTT. It specifies CVSSHRTSGVTDTQYF.

V usage is TRBV11-2 and J usage is TRBJ2-7; TRBD1 matches at 9 bases. The CDR3 runs 15 residues. V gave up 5 bases and J gave up 2 bases; unmatched junction bases: 7. Germline-derived CDR1 and CDR2 are SGHAT and FQNNGV. CDR3 loop: CASSRQGTGTYEQYF. The CDR3 region has the DNA TGTGCCAGCAGCCGACAGGGGACAGGGACCTACGAGCAGTACTTC.

The V and J genes are TRBV9 and TRBJ1-4, with TRBD1 as a possible D gene (6 bases). V lost 0 bases to trimming and J lost 7 bases, with 22 bases between them. In germline, CDR1 is SGDLS, CDR2 YYNGEE. The CDR3 has 18 residues. CDR3: CASSVAGGGYGRAEKLFF. CDR3 nucleotides: TGTGCCAGCAGCGTAGCCGGGGGCGGCTACGGGCGTGCTGAAAAACTGTTTTTT.

This clonotype has just a few counts. The rearrangement uses TRBV10-1 and TRBJ1-2, with TRBD1 as a possible D gene (5 bases). The germline V and J ends were trimmed by 9 bases and 2 bases, with 13 bases remaining between them. The CDR3 contains 13 residues. CDR1 and CDR2 (germline): WNHNN, SYGVQD (reference sequence). CDR3 in DNA: TGCGCCAGAAGACAGCAAAAAAACTATGGCTACACCTTC. It codes for CARRQQKNYGYTF.

This clonotype was counted ten times or more. This rearrangement joins TRBV20-1 to TRBJ2-1; a possible D gene is TRBD2 (7 bases). CDR3 size: 14 residues. Deletions cut 4 bases from V and 8 bases from J, with 18 bases between. Germline lookup yields CDR1 DFQATT and CDR2 SNEGSKA (reference sequence). CDR3 bases: TGCAGTGCTACCTACTCGCGGGGGCGGGATGAGCAGTTCTTC. Translated: CSATYSRGRDEQFF.

This clonotype showed up many times. The chain carries TRBV7-9 and TRBJ2-7; 8 positions match TRBD1. Trimming took 4 bases from V and 6 from J; bases not matched to a gene: 8. The CDR3 spans 14 residues. Germline V gene sequence: CDR1 SEHNR, CDR2 FQNEAQ (reference sequence). This CDR3 reads CASSSDRGVREQYF. The CDR3 DNA sequence: TGTGCCAGCAGCTCAGACAGGGGTGTTCGCGAGCAGTACTTC.

In this sample, this clonotype turned up many times. The chain links TRBV13 to TRBJ2-7; a possible D gene is TRBD2 (5 bases). The CDR3 is made up of 13 amino acids. The V and J ends lost 3 bases and 0 bases respectively, with 6 bases between them. Germline CDR1 is PRHDT and CDR2 is FYEKMQ (reference sequence). CDR3 DNA: TGTGCCAGCAGCTTCGGGGACTCCTACGAGCAGTACTTC. Translated: CASSFGDSYEQYF.

This clonotype occurred many times. V and J are TRBV7-3 and TRBJ2-3, with 12 bases lining up with TRBD2. Germline CDR1 is SGHTA and CDR2 is FQGTGA. The length of the CDR3 is 15 residues. The ends lost 5 bases at V and 6 bases at J; junction bases unmatched: 6. The CDR3 sequence is CASSPSGGAFDTQYF. The CDR3 DNA reads TGTGCCAGCAGCCCTAGCGGGGGGGCTTTTGATACGCAGTATTTT.

A remark on this clonotype: The junction shows a germline mismatch at one end, possibly a read error. V is TRBV7-9 and J is TRBJ2-6, with 9 bases matching TRBD2. Germline assignment: CDR1 SEHNR and CDR2 FQNEAQ (reference sequence). The CDR3 is made up of 18 amino acids. CDR3 bases: TGTGCCAGCAGCCCCCTCGGCGGGACTAGCTCTGGGGCCAACGGCCTGACTTTC. Translation: CASSPLGGTSSGANGLTF.

This clonotype was seen many times. The chain links TRBV12-3 or TRBV12-4 to TRBJ1-1, with no clear D. The CDR3 sequence is 10 residues long. V shed 11 bases and J shed 3 bases, with 7 bases lying between them. CDR3 bases: TGTGCCTGCGGCCACACTGAAGCTTTCTTT. As protein: CACGHTEAFF.

The chain uses TRBV7-6 and TRBJ2-7; TRBD1 matches 7 bases. V shed 5 bases and J 9 bases; nucleotides not matched to a gene: 7. The germline V gene encodes CDR1 SGHVS and CDR2 FNYEAQ. The CDR3 runs 12 residues. The CDR3 bases are TGTGCCAGCAGCGCGACAGGGTTCGTGCAGTACTTC. Protein: CASSATGFVQYF.

This clonotype was seen many times. The chain links TRBV27 to TRBJ2-5; TRBD1 is a possible D gene (5 bases). The V gene's germline CDR1 is MNHEY and CDR2 SMNVEV (reference sequence). Trimming took off 8 bases at V and 4 bases at J, with 23 bases between the two ends. This CDR3 has 16 amino acids. Here the CDR3 reads CASGDLKQGPRETQYF. The CDR3 coding sequence is TGTGCCAGCGGTGACTTAAAGCAGGGCCCTCGAGAGACCCAGTACTTC.

A word on this clonotype: A much more abundant neighbour one base away suggests this may be a read error. The CDR3 coding sequence is TGTGCCAGCAGCGAAGTCTCTTCAGAGACCCAGTACTTC. Protein: CASSEVSSETQYF. The chain employs TRBV7-6 and TRBJ2-5; no clear D. The germline CDR1 and CDR2 sequences are SGHVS and FNYEAQ. CDR3 length equals 13 residues. V lost 5 bases and J lost 4, with 11 bases in between.

This clonotype was picked up many times. V is TRBV15 and J is TRBJ1-5; no definite D call. Germline CDR1 LNHNV, CDR2 YYDKDF (reference sequence). This CDR3 is 16 amino acids long. With 0 bases removed from V and 5 bases from J, the gap between germline ends came to 14 bases. The DNA for the CDR3 is TGTGCCACCAGCAGAGAACGAGAGGCCCTCTATCAGCCCCAGCATTTT. Translated, it gives CATSREREALYQPQHF.